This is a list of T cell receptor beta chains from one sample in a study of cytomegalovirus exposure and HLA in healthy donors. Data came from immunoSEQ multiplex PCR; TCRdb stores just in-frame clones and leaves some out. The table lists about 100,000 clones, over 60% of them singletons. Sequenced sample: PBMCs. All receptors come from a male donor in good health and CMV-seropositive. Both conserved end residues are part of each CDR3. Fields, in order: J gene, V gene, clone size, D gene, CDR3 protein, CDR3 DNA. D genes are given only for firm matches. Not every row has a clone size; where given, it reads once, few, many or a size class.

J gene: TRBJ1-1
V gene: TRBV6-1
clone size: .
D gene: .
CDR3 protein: CASSVDSYTEAFF
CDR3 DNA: TGTGCCAGCAGTGTAGACAGCTACACTGAAGCTTTCTTT

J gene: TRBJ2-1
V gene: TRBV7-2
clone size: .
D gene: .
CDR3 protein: CASSFTAGHEQFF
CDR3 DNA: TGTGCCAGCAGCTTCACGGCGGGGCATGAGCAGTTCTTC

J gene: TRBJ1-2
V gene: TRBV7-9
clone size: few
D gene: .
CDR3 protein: CASSQGYGYTF
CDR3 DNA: TGTGCCAGCAGCCAGGGATATGGCTACACCTTC

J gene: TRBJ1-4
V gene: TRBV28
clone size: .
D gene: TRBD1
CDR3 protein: CASRGGPGQFNEKLFF
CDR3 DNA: TGTGCCAGCAGAGGAGGACCGGGACAGTTCAATGAAAAACTGTTTTTT

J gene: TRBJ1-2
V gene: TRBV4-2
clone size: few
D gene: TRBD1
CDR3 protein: CASSRITGGQGYTF
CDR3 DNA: TGTGCCAGCAGCCGTATCACAGGGGGTCAAGGCTACACCTTC

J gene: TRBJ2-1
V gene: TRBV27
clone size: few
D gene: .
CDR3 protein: CASSLFGSRDEQFF
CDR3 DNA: TGTGCCAGCAGTTTATTTGGGAGTCGCGATGAGCAGTTCTTC

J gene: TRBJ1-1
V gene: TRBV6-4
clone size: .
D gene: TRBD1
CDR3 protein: CASSEAGGTEAFF
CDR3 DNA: TGTGCCAGCAGTGAGGCAGGGGGCACTGAAGCTTTCTTT

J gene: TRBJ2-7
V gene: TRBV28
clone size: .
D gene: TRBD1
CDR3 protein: CASSRGQGRTYEQYF
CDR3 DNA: TGTGCCAGCAGTCGGGGACAGGGACGAACCTACGAGCAGTACTTC

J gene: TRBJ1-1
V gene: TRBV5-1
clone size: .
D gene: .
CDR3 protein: CASRPRGGGGNTEAFF
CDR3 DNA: TGCGCCAGCAGGCCGCGAGGTGGGGGGGGGAACACTGAAGCTTTCTTT

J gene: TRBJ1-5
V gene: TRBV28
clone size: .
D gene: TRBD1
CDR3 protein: CAGQGADYSNQPQHF
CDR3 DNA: TGTGCCGGACAGGGGGCAGATTATAGCAATCAGCCCCAGCATTTT

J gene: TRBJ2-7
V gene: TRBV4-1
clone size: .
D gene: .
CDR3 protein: CASSQSRGSVWNEQYF
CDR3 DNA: TGCGCCAGCAGCCAGTCCAGGGGAAGCGTATGGAACGAGCAGTACTTC

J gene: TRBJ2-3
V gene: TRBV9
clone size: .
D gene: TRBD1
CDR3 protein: CASSPLTGAIDTQYF
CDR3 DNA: TGTGCCAGCAGCCCATTGACAGGGGCCATAGATACGCAGTATTTT

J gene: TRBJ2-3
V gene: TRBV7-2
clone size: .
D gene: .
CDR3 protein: CASSSGTYPTDTQYF
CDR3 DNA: TGTGCCAGCAGCTCCGGGACATATCCCACAGATACGCAGTATTTT

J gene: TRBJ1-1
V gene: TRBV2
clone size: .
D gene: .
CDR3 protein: CASSSQGNTEAFF
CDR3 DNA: TGTGCCAGCAGTTCCCAGGGCAACACTGAAGCTTTCTTT

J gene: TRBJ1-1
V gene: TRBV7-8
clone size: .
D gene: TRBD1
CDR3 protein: CASSPRQGRVTEAFF
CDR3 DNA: TGTGCCAGCAGCCCGAGACAGGGGAGGGTCACTGAAGCTTTCTTT

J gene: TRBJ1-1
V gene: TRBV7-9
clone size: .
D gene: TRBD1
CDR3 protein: CASSLSYRGTEAFF
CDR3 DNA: TGTGCCAGCAGCTTATCCTACAGGGGTACTGAAGCTTTCTTT

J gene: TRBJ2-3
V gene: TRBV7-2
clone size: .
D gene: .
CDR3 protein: CASSPYSSTDTQYF
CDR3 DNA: TGTGCCAGCAGCCCATACTCTAGCACAGATACGCAGTATTTT

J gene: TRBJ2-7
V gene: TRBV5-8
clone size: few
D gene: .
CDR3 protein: CASSLFGITSDEQYF
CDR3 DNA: TGTGCCAGCAGTCTTTTCGGGATTACGTCGGACGAGCAGTACTTC

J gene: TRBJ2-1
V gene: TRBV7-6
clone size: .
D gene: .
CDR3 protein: CASSRDGGRYNEQFF
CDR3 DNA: TGTGCCAGCAGCCGGGATGGGGGGAGGTACAATGAGCAGTTCTTC

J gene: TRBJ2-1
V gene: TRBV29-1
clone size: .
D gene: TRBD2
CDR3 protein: CSVEPSGNEQFF
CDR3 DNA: TGCAGCGTTGAACCTAGCGGGAATGAGCAGTTCTTC

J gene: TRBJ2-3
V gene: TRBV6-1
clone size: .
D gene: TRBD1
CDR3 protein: CASSQGQESTDTQYF
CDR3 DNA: TGTGCCAGCAGTCAAGGACAGGAGAGCACAGATACGCAGTATTTT

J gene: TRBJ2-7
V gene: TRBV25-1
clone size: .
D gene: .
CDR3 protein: CASSTPGGYEQYF
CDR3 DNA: TGTGCCAGCAGTACCCCTGGGGGCTACGAGCAGTACTTC

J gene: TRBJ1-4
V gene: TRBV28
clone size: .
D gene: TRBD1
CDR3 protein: CATLMRTGLEKLFF
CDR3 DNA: TGTGCCACCTTGATGCGGACAGGGCTTGAAAAACTGTTTTTT

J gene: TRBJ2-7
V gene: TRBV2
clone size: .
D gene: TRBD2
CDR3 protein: CASSLDGGYEQYF
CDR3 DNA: TGTGCCAGCAGTCTGGACGGGGGGTACGAGCAGTACTTC

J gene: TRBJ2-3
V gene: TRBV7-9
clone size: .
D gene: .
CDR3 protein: CASSFSGTPSKDTQYF
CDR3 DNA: TGTGCCAGCAGCTTTTCCGGGACTCCCTCTAAAGATACGCAGTATTTT

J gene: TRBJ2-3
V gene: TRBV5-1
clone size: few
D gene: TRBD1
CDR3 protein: CASSSGDRGTDTQYF
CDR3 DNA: TGCGCCAGCAGCTCCGGGGACAGAGGCACAGATACGCAGTATTTT

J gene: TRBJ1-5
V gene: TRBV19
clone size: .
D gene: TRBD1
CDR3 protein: CASSIPRTGGKGNQPQHF
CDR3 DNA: TGTGCCAGTAGTATACCTCGGACAGGGGGTAAAGGCAATCAGCCCCAGCATTTT

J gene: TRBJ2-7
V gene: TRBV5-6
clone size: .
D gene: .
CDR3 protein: CASSLVSGDEQYF
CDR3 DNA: TGTGCCAGCAGCTTGGTATCGGGGGACGAGCAGTACTTC

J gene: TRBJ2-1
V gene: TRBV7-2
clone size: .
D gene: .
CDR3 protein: CASSPVLRATYNEQFF
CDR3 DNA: TGTGCCAGCAGCCCCGTACTGCGGGCTACCTACAATGAGCAGTTCTTC